A few counts support the clone carrying this T cell receptor (beta chain). The data derive from a study of preoperative IRX-2 immunotherapy in early breast cancer. Germline assignment: CDR1 MNHNS and CDR2 SASEGT. This CDR3 has 15 amino acids. The ends were cut back, 0 bases at V and 6 bases at J, with 14 bases in the middle. As to treatment: preoperative locoregional IRX-2 cytokine immunotherapy. Assay: immunoSEQ multiplex PCR; the TCRdb copy retains only in-frame clones and omits some. This repertoire shows approximately 20,000 clones, around 81% found once; its top ten account for 0.95% to 1.5%. This sample comprised lymph node tissue, obtained after IRX-2 immunotherapy. The chain joins TRBV6-1 to TRBJ1-1, with a tentative D call TRBD1 (6 bases). This clonotype originated in a human donor with breast cancer. CDR3 in amino acids: CASSEALQGWAEAFF. The CDR3, as DNA: TGTGCCAGCAGTGAAGCGCTTCAGGGGTGGGCTGAAGCTTTCTTT.